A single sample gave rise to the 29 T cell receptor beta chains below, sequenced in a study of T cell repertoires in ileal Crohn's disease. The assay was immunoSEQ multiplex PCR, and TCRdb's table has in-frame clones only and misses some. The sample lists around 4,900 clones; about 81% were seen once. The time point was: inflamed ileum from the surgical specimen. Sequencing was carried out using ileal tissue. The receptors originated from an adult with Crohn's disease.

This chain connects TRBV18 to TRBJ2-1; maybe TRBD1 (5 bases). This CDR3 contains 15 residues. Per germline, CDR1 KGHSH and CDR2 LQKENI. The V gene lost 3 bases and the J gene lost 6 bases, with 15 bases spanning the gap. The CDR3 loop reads CASSPNRGQGNEQFF. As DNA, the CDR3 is TGTGCCAGCTCACCGAACCGAGGTCAGGGCAATGAGCAGTTCTTC.

This CDR3 reads CASSPRTTARNEQFF. The CDR3 coding sequence is TGTGCCAGCAGCCCCAGGACCACCGCCCGCAATGAGCAGTTCTTC. The J gene is TRBJ2-1, the V gene TRBV9, with D hard to call. CDR1 is SGDLS, CDR2 YYNGEE, per germline. Trimming shortened V by 4 bases and J by 6 bases, and 17 bases separated the two germline ends. This CDR3 has 15 residues.

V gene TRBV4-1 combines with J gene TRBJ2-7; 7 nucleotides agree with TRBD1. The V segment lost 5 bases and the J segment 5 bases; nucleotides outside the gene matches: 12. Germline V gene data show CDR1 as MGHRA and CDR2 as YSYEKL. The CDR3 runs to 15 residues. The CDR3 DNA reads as TGCGCCAGCAGCTTAGGAGGTACAGGGGACGACGAGCAGTACTTC. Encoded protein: CASSLGGTGDDEQYF.

CDR3 amino acids: CASSVRGAPQETQYF. The CDR3, as DNA: TGTGCCAGCAGCGTACGAGGGGCGCCCCAAGAGACCCAGTACTTC. V and J are TRBV9 and TRBJ2-5; D possibly matches TRBD1 or TRBD2 (5 bases each). CDR3 size: 15 residues. Germline V gives CDR1 SGDLS, CDR2 YYNGEE. V lost 1 base, J lost 1 base, and 11 bases lay in between.

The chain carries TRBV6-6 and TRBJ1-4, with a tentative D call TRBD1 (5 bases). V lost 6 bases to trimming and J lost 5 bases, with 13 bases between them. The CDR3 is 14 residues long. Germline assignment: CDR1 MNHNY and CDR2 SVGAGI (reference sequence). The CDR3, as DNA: TGTGCCAGCAGCCGGGACGCCCCGAATGAAAAACTGTTTTTT. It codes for CASSRDAPNEKLFF.

Written as DNA, the CDR3 is TGTGCCAGCAGTGAACACTCCCCCTCGGTCACCTACAATGAGCAGTTCTTC. It yields the protein CASSEHSPSVTYNEQFF. This chain uses TRBV25-1 with TRBJ2-1, with D unresolved. This CDR3 region has 17 residues. Trimming removed 2 bases at V and 2 bases at J, with 16 bases between. Per the germline V gene, CDR1 is MGHDK and CDR2 is SYGVNS. Supplemented by reference TRBV25-1 and TRBJ2-1, the full variable domain reads EADIYQTPRYLVIGTGKKITLECSQTMGHDKMYWYQQDPGMELHLIHYSYGVNSTEKGDLSSESTVSRIRTEHFPLTLESARPSHTSQYLCASSEHSPSVTYNEQFFGPGTRLTVL.

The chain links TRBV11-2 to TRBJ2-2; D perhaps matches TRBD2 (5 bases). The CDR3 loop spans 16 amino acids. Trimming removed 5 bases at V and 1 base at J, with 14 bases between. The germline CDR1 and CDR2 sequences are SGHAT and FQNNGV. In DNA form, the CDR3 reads TGTGCCAGCAGCATTGCGGGCAGCGTGAACACCGGGGAGCTGTTTTTT. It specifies CASSIAGSVNTGELFF.

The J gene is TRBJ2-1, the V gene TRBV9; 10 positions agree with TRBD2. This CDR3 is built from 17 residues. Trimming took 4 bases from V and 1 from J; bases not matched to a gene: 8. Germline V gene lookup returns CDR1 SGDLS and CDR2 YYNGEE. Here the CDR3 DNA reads TGTGCCAGCAGCCGCACCGGGACTAGCGATTCCTACAATGAGCAGTTCTTC. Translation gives CASSRTGTSDSYNEQFF.

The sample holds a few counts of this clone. CDR3 amino acids: CASSYSWTVHASPLHF. The CDR3 coding sequence is TGTGCCAGCAGTTATTCGTGGACAGTGCATGCTTCACCCCTCCACTTT. The genes are TRBV6-5 and TRBJ1-6, with D possibly being TRBD1 (6 bases). CDR1 MNHEY and CDR2 SVGAGI come from the germline V gene. There are 16 residues in the CDR3. V shed 3 bases and J shed 9 bases, with 18 bases lying between them.

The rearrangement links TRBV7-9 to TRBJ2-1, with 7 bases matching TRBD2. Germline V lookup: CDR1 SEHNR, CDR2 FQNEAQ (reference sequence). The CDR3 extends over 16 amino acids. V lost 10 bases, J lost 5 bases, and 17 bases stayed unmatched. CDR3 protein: CATSLAVSQANNEQFF. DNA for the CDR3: TGTGCCACATCCCTAGCGGTCTCCCAGGCAAACAATGAGCAGTTCTTC. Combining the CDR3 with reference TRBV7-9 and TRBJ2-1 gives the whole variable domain DTGVSQNPRHKITKRGQNVTFRCDPISEHNRLYWYRQTLGQGPEFLTYFQNEAQLEKSRLLSDRFSAERPKGSFSTLEIQRTEQGDSAMYLCATSLAVSQANNEQFFGPGTRLTVL.

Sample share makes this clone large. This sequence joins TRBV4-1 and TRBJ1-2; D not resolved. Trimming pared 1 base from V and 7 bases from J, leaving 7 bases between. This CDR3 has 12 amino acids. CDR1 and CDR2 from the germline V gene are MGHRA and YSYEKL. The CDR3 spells CASSQASGGYTF. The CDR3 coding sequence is TGCGCCAGCAGCCAAGCGTCGGGTGGCTACACCTTC.

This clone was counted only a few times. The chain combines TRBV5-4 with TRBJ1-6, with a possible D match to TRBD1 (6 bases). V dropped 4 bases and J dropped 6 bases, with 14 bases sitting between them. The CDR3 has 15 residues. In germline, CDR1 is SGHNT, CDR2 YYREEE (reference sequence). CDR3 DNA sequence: TGTGCCAGCAGCCTGGACAGAACCGTTAATTCACCCCTCCACTTT. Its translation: CASSLDRTVNSPLHF.

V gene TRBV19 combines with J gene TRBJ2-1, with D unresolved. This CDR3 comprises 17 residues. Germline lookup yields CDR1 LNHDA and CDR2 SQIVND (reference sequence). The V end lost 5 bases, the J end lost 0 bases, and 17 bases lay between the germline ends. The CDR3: CASSLDPQRSSYNEQFF. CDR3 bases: TGTGCCAGTAGTCTTGACCCGCAGAGGTCCTCCTACAATGAGCAGTTCTTC.

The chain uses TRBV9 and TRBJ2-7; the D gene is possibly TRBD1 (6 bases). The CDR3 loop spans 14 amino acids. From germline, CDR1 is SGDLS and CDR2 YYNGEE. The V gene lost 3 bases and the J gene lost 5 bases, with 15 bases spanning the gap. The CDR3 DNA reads TGTGCCAGCAGCGCAATCGCAGGGGCCCACGAGCAGTACTTC. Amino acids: CASSAIAGAHEQYF.

The CDR3 loop reads CASRPFNTGELFF. The CDR3 region has the DNA TGTGCCAGCAGACCCTTCAACACCGGGGAGCTGTTTTTT. V gene TRBV9 combines with J gene TRBJ2-2; D uncertain. Per the germline V gene, CDR1 is SGDLS and CDR2 is YYNGEE. The V end was cut by 5 bases, the J end by 2 bases, with 7 bases between. The CDR3 spans 13 residues. The full variable domain, in which reference TRBV9 and TRBJ2-2 provide the parts outside the CDR3, is DSGVTQTPKHLITATGQRVTLRCSPRSGDLSVYWYQQSLDQGLQFLIQYYNGEERAKGNILERFSAQQFPDLHSELNLSSLELGDSALYFCASRPFNTGELFFGEGSRLTVL.

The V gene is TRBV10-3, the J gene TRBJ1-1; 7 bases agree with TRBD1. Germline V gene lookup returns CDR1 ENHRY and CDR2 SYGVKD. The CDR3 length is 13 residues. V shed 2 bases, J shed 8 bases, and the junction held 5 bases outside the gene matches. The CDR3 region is CAISETDRREAFF. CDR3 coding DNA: TGTGCCATCAGTGAGACGGACAGGAGGGAAGCTTTCTTT.

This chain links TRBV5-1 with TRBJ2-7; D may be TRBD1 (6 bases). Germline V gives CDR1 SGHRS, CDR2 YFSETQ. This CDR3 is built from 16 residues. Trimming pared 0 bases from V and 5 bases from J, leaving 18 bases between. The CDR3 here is CASSLVGQQVGNEQYF. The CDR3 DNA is TGCGCCAGCAGCTTGGTCGGACAGCAAGTAGGTAACGAGCAGTACTTC. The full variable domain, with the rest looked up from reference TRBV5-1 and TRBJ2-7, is KAGVTQTPRYLIKTRGQQVTLSCSPISGHRSVSWYQQTPGQGLQFLFEYFSETQRNKGNFPGRFSGRQFSNSRSEMNVSTLELGDSALYLCASSLVGQQVGNEQYFGPGTRLTVT.

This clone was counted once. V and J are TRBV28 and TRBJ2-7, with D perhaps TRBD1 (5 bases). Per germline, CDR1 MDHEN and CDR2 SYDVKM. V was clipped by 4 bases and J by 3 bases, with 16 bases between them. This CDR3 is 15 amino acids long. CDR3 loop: CASSSPTPQGYEQYF. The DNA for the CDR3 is TGTGCCAGCAGTTCTCCCACCCCTCAGGGCTACGAGCAGTACTTC.

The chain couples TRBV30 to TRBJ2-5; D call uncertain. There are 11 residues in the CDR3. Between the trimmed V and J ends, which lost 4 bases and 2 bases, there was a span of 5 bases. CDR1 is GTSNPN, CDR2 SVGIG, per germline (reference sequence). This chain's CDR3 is CAWTGQETQYF. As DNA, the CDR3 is TGTGCCTGGACCGGGCAAGAGACCCAGTACTTC.

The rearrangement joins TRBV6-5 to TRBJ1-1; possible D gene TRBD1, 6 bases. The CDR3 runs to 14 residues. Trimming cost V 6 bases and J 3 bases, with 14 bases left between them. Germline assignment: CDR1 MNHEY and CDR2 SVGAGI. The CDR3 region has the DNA TGTGCCAGCAGCGGCAAGGGGGGGGACACTGAAGCTTTCTTT. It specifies CASSGKGGDTEAFF.

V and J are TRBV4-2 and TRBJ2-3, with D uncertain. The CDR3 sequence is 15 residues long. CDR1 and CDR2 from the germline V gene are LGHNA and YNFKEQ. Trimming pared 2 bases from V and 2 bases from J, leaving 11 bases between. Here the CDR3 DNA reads TGTGCCAGCAGCCAACAAGACTCGGCCACAGATACGCAGTATTTT. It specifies CASSQQDSATDTQYF.

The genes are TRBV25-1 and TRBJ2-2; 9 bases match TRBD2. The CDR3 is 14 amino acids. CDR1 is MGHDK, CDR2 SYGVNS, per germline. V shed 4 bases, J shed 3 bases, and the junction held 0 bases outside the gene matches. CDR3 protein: CASSGTSDTGELFF. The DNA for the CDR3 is TGTGCCAGCAGTGGGACTAGCGACACCGGGGAGCTGTTTTTT.

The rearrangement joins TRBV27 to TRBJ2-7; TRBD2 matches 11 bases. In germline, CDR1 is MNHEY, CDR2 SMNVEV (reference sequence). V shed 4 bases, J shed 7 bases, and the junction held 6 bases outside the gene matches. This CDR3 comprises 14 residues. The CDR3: CASSSRLAGKEQYF. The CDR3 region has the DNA TGTGCCAGCAGTTCGCGACTAGCGGGAAAAGAGCAGTACTTC.

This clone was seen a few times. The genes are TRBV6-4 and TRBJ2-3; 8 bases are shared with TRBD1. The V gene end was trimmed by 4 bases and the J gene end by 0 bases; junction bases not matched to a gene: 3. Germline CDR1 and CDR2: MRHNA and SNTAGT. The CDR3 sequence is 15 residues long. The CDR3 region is CASSAGTGSTDTQYF. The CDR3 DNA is TGTGCCAGCAGTGCCGGGACAGGCAGCACAGATACGCAGTATTTT.

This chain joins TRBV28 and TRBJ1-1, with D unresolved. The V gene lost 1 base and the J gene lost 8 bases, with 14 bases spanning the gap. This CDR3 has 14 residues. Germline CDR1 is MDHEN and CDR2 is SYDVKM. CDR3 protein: CASSLFTGSAEAFF. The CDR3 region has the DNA TGTGCCAGCAGTTTATTCACCGGCAGCGCGGAAGCTTTCTTT.

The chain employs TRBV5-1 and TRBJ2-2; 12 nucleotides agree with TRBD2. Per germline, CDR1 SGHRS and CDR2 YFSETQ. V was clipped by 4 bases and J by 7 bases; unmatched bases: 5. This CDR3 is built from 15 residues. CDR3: CASSLRLAGDGELFF. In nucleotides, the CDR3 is TGCGCCAGCAGCCTTAGACTAGCGGGGGACGGGGAGCTGTTTTTT.

Here the CDR3 reads CASSSWGIQRNTEAFF. The CDR3 DNA is TGTGCCAGCAGCTCGTGGGGCATACAGAGAAACACTGAAGCTTTCTTT. The rearrangement uses TRBV5-4 and TRBJ1-1, with TRBD1 as a possible D gene (5 bases). The germline V gene has CDR1 SGHNT and CDR2 YYREEE (reference sequence). Deletions cut 3 bases from V and 2 bases from J, with 17 bases between. This CDR3 region has 16 residues.

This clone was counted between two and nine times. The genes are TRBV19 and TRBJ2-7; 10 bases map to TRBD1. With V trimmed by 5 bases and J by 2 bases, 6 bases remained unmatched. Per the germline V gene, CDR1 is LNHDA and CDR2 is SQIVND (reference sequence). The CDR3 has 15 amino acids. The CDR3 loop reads CASSVDRGPTYEQYF. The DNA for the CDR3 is TGTGCCAGTAGTGTCGACAGGGGGCCGACCTACGAGCAGTACTTC.

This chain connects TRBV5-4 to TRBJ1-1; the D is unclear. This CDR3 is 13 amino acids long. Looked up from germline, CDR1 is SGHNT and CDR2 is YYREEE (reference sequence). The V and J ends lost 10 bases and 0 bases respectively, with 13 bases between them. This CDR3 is CALALDMNTEAFF. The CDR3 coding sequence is TGTGCCCTGGCACTCGACATGAACACTGAAGCTTTCTTT.